A single sample is the source of the 27 T cell receptor beta chains below, sequenced in a study of T cell responses to AZD1222 COVID-19 vaccine. The protocol was immunoSEQ multiplex PCR, while the TCRdb copy is restricted to in-frame clones and leaves out a portion. The table records about 140,000 clones, more than 80% of them present only once. Sequencing used peripheral blood, obtained on day 0 of AZD1222 vaccination. These receptors all come from an adult in good health.

The sample holds one count of this clone. The chain links TRBV7-9 to TRBJ2-3; 8 bases fit TRBD2. This CDR3 region has 14 residues. Germline V gene data show CDR1 as SEHNR and CDR2 as FQNEAQ (reference sequence). V lost 0 bases and J lost 4; bases outside the gene matches: 0. CDR3 loop: CASSLAREADTQYF. The CDR3 nucleotides are TGTGCCAGCAGCTTAGCGCGGGAGGCAGATACGCAGTATTTT.

The chain links TRBV7-8 to TRBJ1-5; no definite D call. This CDR3 has 15 amino acids. Germline V CDR1 and CDR2: SGHVS, FQNEAQ. Trimming pared 6 bases from V and 1 base from J, leaving 13 bases between. The CDR3 DNA reads as TGTGCCAGCAGGGTCGGCAGGCGAAGCAATCAGCCCCAGCATTTT. It specifies CASRVGRRSNQPQHF.

The chain links TRBV5-4 to TRBJ2-1; no clear D gene. Germline assignment: CDR1 SGHNT and CDR2 YYREEE (reference sequence). V was clipped by 1 base and J by 5 bases, with 10 bases between them. CDR3 length: 14 amino acids. In DNA form, the CDR3 reads TGTGCCAGCAGCTTGATTTCCGCTAACAATGAGCAGTTCTTC. Translating it yields CASSLISANNEQFF.

The chain couples TRBV4-2 to TRBJ1-1; 8 nucleotides align to TRBD1. J lost 11 bases, V lost 2 bases, and 10 bases had no gene match. The CDR3 loop spans 14 amino acids. The germline gives CDR1 LGHNA, CDR2 YNFKEQ. The CDR3 bases are TGTGCCAGCAGCCAACCGGGACAGGCTCCCCCGGCTTTCTTT. Its protein is CASSQPGQAPPAFF.

The rearrangement uses TRBV5-6 and TRBJ1-5, with D perhaps matching TRBD1 (5 bases). V was clipped by 0 bases and J by 2 bases, with 12 bases between them. The germline V gene encodes CDR1 SGHDT and CDR2 YYEEEE. The CDR3 covers 16 residues. The DNA of the CDR3 is TGTGCCAGCAGCTTGGGGGGGAGAATCGGCAATCAGCCCCAGCATTTT. Protein: CASSLGGRIGNQPQHF.

This clone was recorded once. V usage is TRBV15 and J usage is TRBJ2-1; 8 nucleotides align to TRBD2. This CDR3 spans 15 amino acids. V lost 1 base to trimming and J lost 5 bases; unmatched junction nucleotides: 4. The germline gives CDR1 LNHNV, CDR2 YYDKDF (reference sequence). The CDR3 reads CATSRVAGGNNEQFF. The CDR3 nucleotides read TGTGCCACCAGCAGAGTGGCGGGAGGTAACAATGAGCAGTTCTTC.

CDR3 sequence reads: CASSVLGQPQHF. The CDR3 DNA is TGTGCCAGCAGTGTCCTTGGGCAGCCCCAGCATTTT. This sequence joins TRBV2 and TRBJ1-5; D is undetermined. The V end lost 4 bases, the J end lost 7 bases, and 8 bases lay between the germline ends. This CDR3 is built from 12 residues. Germline V CDR1 and CDR2: SNHLY, FYNNEI.

The J gene is TRBJ1-1, the V gene TRBV19, with a tentative D call TRBD1 (6 bases). Germline V gives CDR1 LNHDA, CDR2 SQIVND (reference sequence). V was trimmed by 4 bases and J by 5 bases, leaving 14 bases between them. The CDR3 is 14 amino acids. CDR3 region: CASSTQGRGTEAFF. CDR3 sequence (DNA): TGTGCCAGTAGTACGCAGGGGCGTGGGACTGAAGCTTTCTTT.

The CDR3 nucleotides read TGTGCCAGCAGAGATAGGGACAGGGTTGGCACCGGGGAGCTGTTTTTT. As protein: CASRDRDRVGTGELFF. The chain is built from TRBV7-6 and TRBJ2-2; 9 bases agree with TRBD1. V was clipped by 6 bases and J by 4 bases; unmatched bases: 9. CDR1 is SGHVS, CDR2 FNYEAQ, per germline. The CDR3 has 16 residues.

The chain uses TRBV4-1 and TRBJ2-5; D ambiguous. The germline gives CDR1 MGHRA, CDR2 YSYEKL. The CDR3 loop spans 13 amino acids. With 3 bases removed from V and 7 bases from J, the gap between germline ends came to 12 bases. The CDR3 nucleotides read TGCGCCAGCAGCCAGGATCTAGGCGGGACCCAGTACTTC. As protein: CASSQDLGGTQYF.

The gene calls are TRBV5-4 and TRBJ2-3; 10 nucleotides match TRBD1. J gave up 4 bases and V 0 bases, and 5 bases lay outside the gene matches. Germline V gene data show CDR1 as SGHNT and CDR2 as YYREEE (reference sequence). CDR3 length equals 16 residues. CDR3 residues: CASSLGGQGYPDTQYF. In DNA, the CDR3 is TGTGCCAGCAGCTTGGGGGGACAGGGGTATCCAGATACGCAGTATTTT.

In this sample, this clone turned up a few times. This chain connects TRBV7-2 to TRBJ1-1; 8 bases are shared with TRBD1. CDR1 is SGHTA, CDR2 FQGNSA, per germline. The CDR3 extends over 13 amino acids. Unmatched junction bases numbered 4, after V lost 5 bases and J lost 5 bases. The CDR3 here is CASSVQGGTEAFF. The CDR3 nucleotides are TGTGCCAGCAGCGTACAGGGGGGTACTGAAGCTTTCTTT.

This clone was observed once. The chain is built from TRBV7-9 and TRBJ1-1; no firm D call. Trimming removed 0 bases at V and 8 bases at J, with 16 bases between. CDR3 length: 15 amino acids. CDR1 and CDR2 (germline): SEHNR, FQNEAQ (reference sequence). The CDR3 sequence is CASSLALSGFSEAFF. The DNA for the CDR3 is TGTGCCAGCAGCTTAGCGCTCAGTGGGTTTAGCGAAGCTTTCTTT.

The chain joins TRBV5-6 to TRBJ2-7; possible D gene TRBD2, 6 bases. Trimming pared 2 bases from V and 2 bases from J, leaving 14 bases between. The germline V gene has CDR1 SGHDT and CDR2 YYEEEE. The CDR3 length is 15 residues. The CDR3 is CASSFWRGRPYEQYF. The CDR3 region has the DNA TGTGCCAGCAGCTTTTGGAGGGGTCGGCCCTACGAGCAGTACTTC.

This clone was recorded once. This chain connects TRBV10-3 to TRBJ1-4; 9 bases match TRBD1. This CDR3 spans 14 amino acids. CDR1 ENHRY and CDR2 SYGVKD come from the germline V gene. Unmatched junction bases numbered 6, after V lost 6 bases and J lost 7 bases. For the CDR3, the DNA is TGTGCCATCAGCCAGACAGGGGGGCGTGAAAAACTGTTTTTT. Its translation: CAISQTGGREKLFF.

The V call is TRBV29-1, the J call TRBJ2-1, with 9 bases aligning to TRBD1. Germline loops: CDR1 SQVTM, CDR2 ANQGSEA. The junction had 2 bases not matched to a gene; V was cut back by 4 bases and J by 4 bases. CDR3 size: 13 residues. The CDR3 region has the DNA TGCAGCGTTGTCGGGACAGGGTACAATGAGCAGTTCTTC. It is translated as CSVVGTGYNEQFF.

V and J are TRBV6-4 and TRBJ2-3, with D perhaps TRBD2 (5 bases). CDR1 and CDR2 (germline): MRHNA, SNTAGT. The V gene lost 3 bases and the J gene lost 3 bases, with 16 bases spanning the gap. The CDR3 extends over 16 amino acids. In nucleotides, the CDR3 is TGTGCCAGCAGTGATAGAGGAAGAGGGCGAACAGATACGCAGTATTTT. It specifies CASSDRGRGRTDTQYF.

The genes are TRBV7-2 and TRBJ2-5, with 7 bases fitting TRBD2. The CDR3 covers 15 residues. The V gene's germline CDR1 is SGHTA and CDR2 FQGNSA. V shed 3 bases, J shed 4 bases, and the junction held 8 bases outside the gene matches. The CDR3 here is CASSLTIAGRETQYF. The CDR3 coding sequence is TGTGCCAGCAGCTTGACGATAGCGGGCCGAGAGACCCAGTACTTC.

This chain joins TRBV10-3 and TRBJ2-7; D gene ambiguous. The germline gives CDR1 ENHRY, CDR2 SYGVKD. This CDR3 contains 15 residues. The ends were cut back, 2 bases at V and 2 bases at J, with 13 bases in the middle. CDR3 amino acids: CAISEPESYTYEQYF. CDR3 bases: TGTGCCATCAGTGAGCCGGAGTCGTACACCTACGAGCAGTACTTC.

The V call is TRBV19, the J call TRBJ1-6; TRBD1 might be the D (5 bases). CDR3 size: 16 residues. Trimming cost V 4 bases and J 6 bases, with 16 bases left between them. CDR1 and CDR2 (germline): LNHDA, SQIVND (reference sequence). The CDR3 loop is CASSTPGRQPNSPLHF. The DNA of the CDR3 is TGTGCCAGTAGTACCCCCGGGCGACAGCCTAATTCACCCCTCCACTTT.

V usage is TRBV30 and J usage is TRBJ1-2, with 8 bases matching TRBD1. The CDR3 length is 13 residues. Losses at the gene ends were 0 bases for V and 5 bases for J; bases not matched to a gene: 2. Germline V gives CDR1 GTSNPN, CDR2 SVGIG (reference sequence). The CDR3 DNA reads TGTGCCTGGAGTGTAACAGGGGGATATGGCTACACCTTC. This translates into CAWSVTGGYGYTF.

This clone was seen more than once but under ten times. The rearrangement joins TRBV2 to TRBJ1-6, with TRBD1 matching 9 bases. The CDR3 is made up of 14 amino acids. Per the germline V gene, CDR1 is SNHLY and CDR2 is FYNNEI. J was trimmed by 7 bases and V by 6 bases; bases with no gene match: 4. CDR3 DNA: TGTGCCAGCAGCCCGGGACAGGGCAATTCACCCCTCCACTTT. It codes for CASSPGQGNSPLHF.

The rearrangement links TRBV4-1 to TRBJ2-7; D may be TRBD2 (6 bases). V was pared by 1 base and J by 5 bases, with 12 bases between. This CDR3 comprises 14 residues. Germline loops: CDR1 MGHRA, CDR2 YSYEKL. The CDR3 DNA follows: TGCGCCAGCAGCCAAGGCGGTAGCGGAAACGAGCAGTACTTC. This gives the protein CASSQGGSGNEQYF.

The V call is TRBV13, the J call TRBJ2-7, with 14 bases fitting TRBD2. This CDR3 region has 17 residues. V trimming: 5 bases; J trimming: 0 bases; junction bases outside the gene matches: 6. Germline CDR1 is PRHDT and CDR2 is FYEKMQ (reference sequence). This chain's CDR3 is CASSAGLAGATSYEQYF. The DNA for the CDR3 is TGTGCCAGCAGCGCGGGACTAGCGGGGGCCACCTCCTACGAGCAGTACTTC.

V usage is TRBV9 and J usage is TRBJ2-7; 7 bases fit TRBD2. CDR1 is SGDLS and CDR2 is YYNGEE in the germline V gene. The junction had 6 bases not matched to a gene; V was cut back by 4 bases and J by 2 bases. The CDR3 consists of 14 residues. The CDR3 reads CASSLAADAYEQYF. The CDR3 nucleotides are TGTGCCAGCAGCCTAGCGGCCGATGCCTACGAGCAGTACTTC.

J is TRBJ2-2 and V is TRBV4-3, with 7 bases that match TRBD2. V shed 1 base and J 6 bases; nucleotides not matched to a gene: 8. The CDR3 runs 16 residues. The germline V gene encodes CDR1 LGHNA and CDR2 YSLEER. CDR3 DNA: TGCGCCAGCAGCCAAGGGCGGGAGCGGCCTTCCGGGGAGCTGTTTTTT. This translates into CASSQGRERPSGELFF.

This sequence joins TRBV21-1 and TRBJ1-2. TRBV21-1 is termed a pseudogene. This CDR3 region has 12 residues. CDR3 in amino acids: CASSPRGPRDGF. CDR3 nucleotides: TGTGCCAGCAGCCCTCGGGGACCGCGGGACGGCTTC.